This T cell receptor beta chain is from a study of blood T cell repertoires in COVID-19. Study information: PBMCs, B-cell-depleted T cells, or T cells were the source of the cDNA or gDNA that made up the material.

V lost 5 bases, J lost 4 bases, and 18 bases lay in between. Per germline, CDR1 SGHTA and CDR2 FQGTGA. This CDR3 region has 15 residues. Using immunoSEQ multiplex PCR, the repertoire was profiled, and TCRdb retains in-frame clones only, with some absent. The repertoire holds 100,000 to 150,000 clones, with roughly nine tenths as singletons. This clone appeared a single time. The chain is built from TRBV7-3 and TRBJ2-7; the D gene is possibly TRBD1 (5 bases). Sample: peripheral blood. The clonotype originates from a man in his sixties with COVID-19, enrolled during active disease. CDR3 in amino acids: CASSPGWGSEYEQYF. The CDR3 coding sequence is TGTGCCAGCAGCCCCGGGTGGGGCAGCGAATACGAGCAGTACTTC.